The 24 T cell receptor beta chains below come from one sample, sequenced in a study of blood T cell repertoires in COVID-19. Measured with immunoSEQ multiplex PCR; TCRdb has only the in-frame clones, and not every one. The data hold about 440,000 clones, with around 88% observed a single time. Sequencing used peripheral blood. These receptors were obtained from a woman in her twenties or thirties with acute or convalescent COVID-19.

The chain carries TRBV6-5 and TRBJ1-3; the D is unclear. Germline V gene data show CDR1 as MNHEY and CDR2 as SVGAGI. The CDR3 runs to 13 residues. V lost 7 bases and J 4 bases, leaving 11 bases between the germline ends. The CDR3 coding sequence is TGTGCCAGCACCAAAATCGGGGGAAACACCATATATTTT. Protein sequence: CASTKIGGNTIYF.

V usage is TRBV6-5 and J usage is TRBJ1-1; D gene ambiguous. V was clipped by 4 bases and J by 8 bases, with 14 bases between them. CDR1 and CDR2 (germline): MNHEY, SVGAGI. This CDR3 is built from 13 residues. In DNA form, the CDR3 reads TGTGCCAGCAGTTGGTTGTCGAATACAGAAGCTTTCTTT. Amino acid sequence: CASSWLSNTEAFF.

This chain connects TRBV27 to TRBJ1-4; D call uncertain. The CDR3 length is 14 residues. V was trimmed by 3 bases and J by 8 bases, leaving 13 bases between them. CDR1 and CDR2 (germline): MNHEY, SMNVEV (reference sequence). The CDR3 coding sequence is TGTGCCAGCAGTTTTAATGTCCTCGGGGAAAAACTGTTTTTT. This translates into CASSFNVLGEKLFF.

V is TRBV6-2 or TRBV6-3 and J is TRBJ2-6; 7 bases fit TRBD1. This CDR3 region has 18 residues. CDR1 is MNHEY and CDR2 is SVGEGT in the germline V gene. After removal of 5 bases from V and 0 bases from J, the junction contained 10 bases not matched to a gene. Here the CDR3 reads CASSVPGQSYSGANVLTF. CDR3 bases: TGTGCCAGCAGTGTACCGGGACAGTCTTACTCTGGGGCCAACGTCCTGACTTTC.

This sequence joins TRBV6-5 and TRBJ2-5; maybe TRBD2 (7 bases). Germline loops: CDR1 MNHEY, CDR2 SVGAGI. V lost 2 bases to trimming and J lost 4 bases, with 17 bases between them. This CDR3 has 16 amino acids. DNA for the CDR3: TGTGCCAGCAGTTACGACGGGGGGCCGCCAATAGAGACCCAGTACTTC. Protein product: CASSYDGGPPIETQYF.

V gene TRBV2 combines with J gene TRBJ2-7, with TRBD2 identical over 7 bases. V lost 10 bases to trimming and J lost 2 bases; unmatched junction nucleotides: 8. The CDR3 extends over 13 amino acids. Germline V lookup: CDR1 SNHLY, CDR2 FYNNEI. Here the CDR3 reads CATDKRGTYEQYF. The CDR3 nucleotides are TGTGCCACCGATAAGCGGGGAACCTACGAGCAGTACTTC.

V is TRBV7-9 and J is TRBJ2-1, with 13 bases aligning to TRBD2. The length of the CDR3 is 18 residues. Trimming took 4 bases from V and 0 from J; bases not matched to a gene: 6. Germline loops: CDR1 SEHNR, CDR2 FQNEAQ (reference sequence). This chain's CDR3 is CASSSTSGGASSYNEQFF. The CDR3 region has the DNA TGTGCCAGCAGCTCAACTAGCGGGGGGGCCAGCTCCTACAATGAGCAGTTCTTC.

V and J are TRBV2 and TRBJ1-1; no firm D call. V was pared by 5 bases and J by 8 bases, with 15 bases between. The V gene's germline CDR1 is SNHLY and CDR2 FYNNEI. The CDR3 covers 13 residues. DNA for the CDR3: TGTGCCAGCAGTAGCAATGCCCAGGTGGAAGCTTTCTTT. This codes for CASSSNAQVEAFF.

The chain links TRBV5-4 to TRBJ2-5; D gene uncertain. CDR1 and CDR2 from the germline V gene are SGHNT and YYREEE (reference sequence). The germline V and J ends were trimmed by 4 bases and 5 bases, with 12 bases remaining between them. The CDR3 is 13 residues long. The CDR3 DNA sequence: TGTGCCAGCAGCCCCTCTGCGCTGGAGACCCAGTACTTC. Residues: CASSPSALETQYF.

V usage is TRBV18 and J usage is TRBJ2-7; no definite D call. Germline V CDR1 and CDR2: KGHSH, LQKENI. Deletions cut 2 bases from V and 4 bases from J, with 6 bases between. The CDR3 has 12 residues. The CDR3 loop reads CASSPTLYEQYF. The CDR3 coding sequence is TGTGCCAGCTCACCAACCCTATACGAGCAGTACTTC. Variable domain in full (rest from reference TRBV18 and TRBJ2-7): NAGVMQNPRHLVRRRGQEARLRCSPMKGHSHVYWYRQLPEEGLKFMVYLQKENIIDESGMPKERFSAEFPKEGPSILRIQQVVRGDSAAYFCASSPTLYEQYFGPGTRLTVT.

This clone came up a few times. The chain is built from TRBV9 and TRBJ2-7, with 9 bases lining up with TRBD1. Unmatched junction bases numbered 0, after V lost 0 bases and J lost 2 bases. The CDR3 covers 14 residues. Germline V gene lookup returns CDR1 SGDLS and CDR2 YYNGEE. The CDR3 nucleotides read TGTGCCAGCAGCGTAGGGGACAGGGCCTACGAGCAGTACTTC. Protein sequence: CASSVGDRAYEQYF. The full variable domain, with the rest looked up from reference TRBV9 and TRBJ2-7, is DSGVTQTPKHLITATGQRVTLRCSPRSGDLSVYWYQQSLDQGLQFLIQYYNGEERAKGNILERFSAQQFPDLHSELNLSSLELGDSALYFCASSVGDRAYEQYFGPGTRLTVT.

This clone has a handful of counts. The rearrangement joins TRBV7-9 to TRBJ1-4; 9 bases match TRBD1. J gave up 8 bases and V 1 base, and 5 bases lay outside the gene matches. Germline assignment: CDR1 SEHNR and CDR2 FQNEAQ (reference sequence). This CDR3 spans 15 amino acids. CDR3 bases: TGTGCCAGCAGCTTAGTGGGACAGGGTGGCGAAAAACTGTTTTTT. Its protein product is CASSLVGQGGEKLFF.

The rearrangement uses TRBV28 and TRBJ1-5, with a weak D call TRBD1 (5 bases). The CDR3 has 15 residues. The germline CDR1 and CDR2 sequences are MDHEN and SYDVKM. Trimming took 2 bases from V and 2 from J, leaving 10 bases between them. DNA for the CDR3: TGTGCCAGCAGTTTAACGCAGGGCGGCAATCAGCCCCAGCATTTT. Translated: CASSLTQGGNQPQHF.

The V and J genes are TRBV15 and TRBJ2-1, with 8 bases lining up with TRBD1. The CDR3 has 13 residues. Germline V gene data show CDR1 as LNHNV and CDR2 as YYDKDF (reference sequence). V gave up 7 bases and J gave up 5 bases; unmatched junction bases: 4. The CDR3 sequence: CATKTGVHNEQFF. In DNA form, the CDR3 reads TGTGCCACCAAGACAGGGGTTCACAATGAGCAGTTCTTC. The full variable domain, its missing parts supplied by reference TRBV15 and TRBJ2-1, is DAMVIQNPRYQVTQFGKPVTLSCSQTLNHNVMYWYQQKSSQAPKLLFHYYDKDFNNEADTPDNFQSRRPNTSFCFLDIRSPGLGDTAMYLCATKTGVHNEQFFGPGTRLTVL.

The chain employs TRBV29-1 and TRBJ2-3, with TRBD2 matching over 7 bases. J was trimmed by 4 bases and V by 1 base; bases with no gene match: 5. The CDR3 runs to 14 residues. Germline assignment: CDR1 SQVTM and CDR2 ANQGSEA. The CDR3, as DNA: TGCAGCGTTGAAGGGGTGGGGGGGGCAGATACGCAGTATTTT. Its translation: CSVEGVGGADTQYF.

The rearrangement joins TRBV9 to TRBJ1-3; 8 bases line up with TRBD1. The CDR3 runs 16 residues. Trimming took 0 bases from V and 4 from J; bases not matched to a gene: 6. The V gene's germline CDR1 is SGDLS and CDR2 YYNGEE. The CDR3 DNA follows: TGTGCCAGCAGCGTAGCTACGACAGGGGCAGGAAACACCATATATTTT. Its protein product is CASSVATTGAGNTIYF.

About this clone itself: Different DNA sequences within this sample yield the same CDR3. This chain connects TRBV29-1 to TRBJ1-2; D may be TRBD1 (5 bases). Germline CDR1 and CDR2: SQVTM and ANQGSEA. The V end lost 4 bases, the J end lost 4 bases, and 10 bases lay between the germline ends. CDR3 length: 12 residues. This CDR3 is CSVVLGVYGYTF. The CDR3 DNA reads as TGCAGCGTTGTATTAGGGGTCTATGGCTACACCTTC.

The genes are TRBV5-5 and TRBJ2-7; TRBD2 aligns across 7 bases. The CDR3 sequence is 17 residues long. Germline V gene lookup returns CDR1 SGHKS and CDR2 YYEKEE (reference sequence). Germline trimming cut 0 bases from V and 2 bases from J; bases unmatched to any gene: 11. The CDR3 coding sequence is TGTGCCAGCAGCTTGGGAGGGCCGGGACTACTCCCCTACGAGCAGTACTTC. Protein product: CASSLGGPGLLPYEQYF.

This CDR3 is CASSLKWTSSYEQYF. The CDR3 nucleotides read TGCGCCAGCAGCTTGAAATGGACTAGCTCCTACGAGCAGTACTTC. The chain employs TRBV5-1 and TRBJ2-7, with 7 bases identical to TRBD2. The CDR3 covers 15 residues. Germline loops: CDR1 SGHRS, CDR2 YFSETQ. With 1 base clipped from V and 0 bases from J, the junction kept 4 bases outside the gene matches. Full variable domain (missing parts from reference TRBV5-1 and TRBJ2-7): KAGVTQTPRYLIKTRGQQVTLSCSPISGHRSVSWYQQTPGQGLQFLFEYFSETQRNKGNFPGRFSGRQFSNSRSEMNVSTLELGDSALYLCASSLKWTSSYEQYFGPGTRLTVT.

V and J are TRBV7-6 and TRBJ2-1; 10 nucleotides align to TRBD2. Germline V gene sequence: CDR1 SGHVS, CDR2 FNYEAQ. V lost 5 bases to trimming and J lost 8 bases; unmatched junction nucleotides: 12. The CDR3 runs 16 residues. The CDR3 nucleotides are TGTGCCAGCAGCCCATTACTAGCGGGGAACGTTGATGAGCAGTTCTTC. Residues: CASSPLLAGNVDEQFF.

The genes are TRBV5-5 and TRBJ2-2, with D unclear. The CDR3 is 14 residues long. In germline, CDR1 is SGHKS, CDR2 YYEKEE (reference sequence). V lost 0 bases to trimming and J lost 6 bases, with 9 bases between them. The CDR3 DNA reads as TGTGCCAGCAGCTTGGATTTTTCGGCCGGGGAGCTGTTTTTT. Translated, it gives CASSLDFSAGELFF.

The CDR3 DNA sequence: TGTGCTAGTGGTTTGGTCCGGGGACAACTTGAGCAGTTCTTC. Its protein product is CASGLVRGQLEQFF. This sequence joins TRBV12-5 and TRBJ2-1, with D possibly TRBD1 on 6 matching bases. Trimming pared 0 bases from V and 9 bases from J, leaving 12 bases between. The CDR3 sequence is 14 residues long. The germline V gene encodes CDR1 LGHNT and CDR2 FRNRAP. Combining the CDR3 with reference TRBV12-5 and TRBJ2-1 gives the whole variable domain DARVTQTPRHKVTEMGQEVTMRCQPILGHNTVFWYRQTMMQGLELLAYFRNRAPLDDSGMPKDRFSAEMPDATLATLKIQPSEPRDSAVYFCASGLVRGQLEQFFGPGTRLTVL.

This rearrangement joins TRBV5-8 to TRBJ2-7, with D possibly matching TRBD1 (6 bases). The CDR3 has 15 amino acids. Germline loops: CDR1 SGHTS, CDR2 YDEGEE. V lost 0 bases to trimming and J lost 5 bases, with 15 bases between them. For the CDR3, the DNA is TGTGCCAGCAGCTTGGCGCAGGGGCGTCGGGACGAGCAGTACTTC. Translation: CASSLAQGRRDEQYF. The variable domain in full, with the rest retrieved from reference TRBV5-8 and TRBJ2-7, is EAGVTQSPTHLIKTRGQQATLRCSPISGHTSVYWYQQALGLGLQFLLWYDEGEERNRGNFPPRFSGRQFPNYSSELNVNALELEDSALYLCASSLAQGRRDEQYFGPGTRLTVT.

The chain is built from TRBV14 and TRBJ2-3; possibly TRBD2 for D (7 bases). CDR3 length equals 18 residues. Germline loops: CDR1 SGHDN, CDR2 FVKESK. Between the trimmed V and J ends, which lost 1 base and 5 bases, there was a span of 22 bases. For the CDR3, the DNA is TGTGCCAGCAGCCAAGGCCGGAGGGGGACTAAGACTATAGATACGCAGTATTTT. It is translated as CASSQGRRGTKTIDTQYF.